One sample yielded the 17 T cell receptor beta chains listed below, sequenced in a study of blood T cell repertoires in COVID-19. TCRdb keeps only in-frame clones here, not all; method: immunoSEQ multiplex PCR. This table holds 300,000 to 350,000 clones, over 75% found once. Sequencing was performed on PBMCs or T cells enriched from blood (not recorded which). The receptors come from a man under 40 who had recovered from COVID-19.

This chain connects TRBV12-3 or TRBV12-4 to TRBJ1-3; D is unresolved. Trimming pared 3 bases from V and 4 bases from J, leaving 7 bases between. This CDR3 region has 13 residues. The CDR3 region is CASSFYAGNTIYF. DNA of the CDR3: TGTGCCAGCAGTTTCTATGCGGGAAACACCATATATTTT.

This chain connects TRBV5-1 to TRBJ2-1; the D is unclear. This CDR3 comprises 13 residues. Between the trimmed V and J ends, which lost 4 bases and 7 bases, there was a span of 12 bases. The germline V gene has CDR1 SGHRS and CDR2 YFSETQ. The CDR3 sequence: CASSPRSGNEQFF. CDR3 coding DNA: TGCGCCAGCAGCCCTCGTTCCGGGAATGAGCAGTTCTTC.

This chain connects TRBV11-2 to TRBJ1-3; D not resolved. Trimming removed 3 bases at V and 0 bases at J, with 9 bases between. The CDR3 runs 15 residues. Looked up from germline, CDR1 is SGHAT and CDR2 is FQNNGV. The CDR3 DNA reads as TGTGCCAGCAGCTTCCCATCGAGCTCTGGAAACACCATATATTTT. Amino acid sequence: CASSFPSSSGNTIYF.

This rearrangement joins TRBV18 to TRBJ1-6; D perhaps matches TRBD1 (5 bases). The CDR3 consists of 16 residues. The germline V and J ends were trimmed by 3 bases and 6 bases, with 15 bases remaining between them. Germline loops: CDR1 KGHSH, CDR2 LQKENI. The CDR3 loop is CASSPGWGVSNSPLHF. CDR3 bases: TGTGCCAGCTCACCTGGATGGGGCGTCAGTAATTCACCCCTCCACTTT.

This chain joins TRBV19 and TRBJ2-2, with TRBD2 identical over 9 bases. The V gene's germline CDR1 is LNHDA and CDR2 SQIVND (reference sequence). The CDR3 loop spans 16 amino acids. V dropped 3 bases and J dropped 7; count of bases not matched to a gene: 9. Here the CDR3 reads CASSILAGGPHGELFF. DNA for the CDR3: TGTGCCAGTAGTATTCTCGCGGGGGGGCCTCACGGGGAGCTGTTTTTT.

The rearrangement joins TRBV5-1 to TRBJ1-2; D is unresolved. This CDR3 contains 13 residues. Germline assignment: CDR1 SGHRS and CDR2 YFSETQ. Trimming removed 3 bases at V and 5 bases at J, with 11 bases between. The CDR3: CASSSALEYGYTF. The CDR3 DNA is TGCGCCAGCAGCTCAGCACTGGAGTATGGCTACACCTTC.

V gene TRBV7-9 combines with J gene TRBJ2-7, with TRBD2 as a possible D gene (5 bases). This CDR3 contains 15 residues. In germline, CDR1 is SEHNR, CDR2 FQNEAQ (reference sequence). V was cut by 4 bases and J by 1 base, with 14 bases left in between. CDR3 DNA: TGTGCCAGCAGCTCCTTGGTGGAGGTGTCCTACGAGCAGTACTTC. Translating it yields CASSSLVEVSYEQYF.

The genes are TRBV6-2 or TRBV6-3 and TRBJ2-2; 11 positions match TRBD2. Germline V CDR1 and CDR2: MNHEY, SVGEGT. The CDR3 is made up of 15 amino acids. Losses at the gene ends were 5 bases for V and 6 bases for J; bases not matched to a gene: 5. The CDR3 DNA follows: TGTGCCAGCAGTCCCGTGACTAGCGGGGCCGGGGAGCTGTTTTTT. Its protein product is CASSPVTSGAGELFF.

V usage is TRBV5-1 and J usage is TRBJ1-4; D is ambiguous. This CDR3 region has 14 residues. Germline values: CDR1 SGHRS, CDR2 YFSETQ. The V gene lost 5 bases and the J gene lost 4 bases, with 12 bases spanning the gap. The CDR3 region has the DNA TGCGCCAGCAGTCTGAACGGGTATAATGAAAAACTGTTTTTT. Encoded protein: CASSLNGYNEKLFF.

V and J are TRBV2 and TRBJ2-1, with no clear D. Trimming stripped 8 bases from V and 10 bases from J, with 9 bases between. This CDR3 region has 10 residues. In germline, CDR1 is SNHLY, CDR2 FYNNEI. This CDR3 is CASRVGEQFF. CDR3 DNA sequence: TGTGCCAGCCGGGTAGGAGAGCAGTTCTTC.

The chain carries TRBV10-3 and TRBJ1-1; 8 nucleotides line up with TRBD1. Germline values: CDR1 ENHRY, CDR2 SYGVKD. The J segment lost 11 bases and the V segment lost 4 bases, leaving 9 bases of the junction unmatched. This CDR3 comprises 13 residues. The CDR3 region is CAISVKQGDRAFF. The CDR3, as DNA: TGTGCCATCAGTGTGAAACAGGGGGATCGTGCTTTCTTT.

The gene calls are TRBV5-1 and TRBJ2-6; a possible D gene is TRBD1 (5 bases). With 1 base removed from V and 5 bases from J, the gap between germline ends came to 13 bases. CDR1 is SGHRS and CDR2 is YFSETQ in the germline V gene. This CDR3 spans 16 amino acids. CDR3 sequence reads: CASSLTQGLWANVLTF. CDR3 DNA: TGCGCCAGCAGCTTGACCCAGGGCTTGTGGGCCAACGTCCTGACTTTC.

The chain carries TRBV11-2 and TRBJ1-2, with a possible D match to TRBD1 (5 bases). CDR1 is SGHAT and CDR2 is FQNNGV in the germline V gene. There are 16 residues in the CDR3. V dropped 3 bases and J dropped 2 bases, with 16 bases sitting between them. CDR3 residues: CASSFNHQGSNYGYTF. CDR3 nucleotide sequence: TGTGCCAGCAGCTTCAACCATCAGGGATCCAACTATGGCTACACCTTC.

The rearrangement uses TRBV5-1 and TRBJ2-2, with unresolved D. CDR1 is SGHRS, CDR2 YFSETQ, per germline. With 0 bases removed from V and 5 bases from J, the gap between germline ends came to 5 bases. CDR3 length equals 13 residues. CDR3 in DNA: TGCGCCAGCAGCTTGGTCCCTACCGGGGAGCTGTTTTTT. Its translation: CASSLVPTGELFF.

The V and J genes are TRBV6-2 or TRBV6-3 and TRBJ1-2; D remains unclear. CDR3 length: 13 amino acids. The germline V and J ends were trimmed by 2 bases and 5 bases, with 9 bases remaining between them. Germline values: CDR1 MNHEY, CDR2 SVGEGT. The CDR3 DNA sequence: TGTGCCAGCAGTTACGACACGTGGTATGGCTACACCTTC. Its protein product is CASSYDTWYGYTF.

This sequence joins TRBV21-1 and TRBJ2-3; the table's D call, TRBD2, has no DNA check behind it. TRBV21-1 is a known pseudogene. The CDR3 is 20 amino acids. The CDR3 region is CASSSRFIGTTARLTDTQYF. The CDR3 DNA reads TGTGCCAGCAGCAGTCGTTTTATCGGGACTACAGCAAGACTCACAGATACGCAGTATTTT.

The chain recombines TRBV12-5 with TRBJ1-6; TRBD1 matches 8 bases. Germline V gene lookup returns CDR1 LGHNT and CDR2 FRNRAP. The CDR3 extends over 16 amino acids. V lost 4 bases and J lost 0; bases outside the gene matches: 2. CDR3 in DNA: TGTGCTAGTGGTTGGACAGGGAGCTCCTATAATTCACCCCTCCACTTT. Protein product: CASGWTGSSYNSPLHF. Based on the CDR3 plus reference TRBV12-5 and TRBJ1-6, the full variable domain is DARVTQTPRHKVTEMGQEVTMRCQPILGHNTVFWYRQTMMQGLELLAYFRNRAPLDDSGMPKDRFSAEMPDATLATLKIQPSEPRDSAVYFCASGWTGSSYNSPLHFGNGTRLTVT.